This T cell receptor beta chain was observed in a study of beta chain features in type 1 diabetes. Of the isolated RNA, all was reverse transcribed, and so the sequenced material was expressed TCRB transcripts. Some clones are missing from TCRdb's copy, which holds only in-frame ones; the method was immunoSEQ multiplex PCR. Of a few hundred thousand clones in the sample, 14% are singletons; the top ten hold approximately 6.7%. There are 12 residues in the CDR3. The V gene lost 2 bases and the J gene lost 3 bases, with 5 bases spanning the gap. Germline lookup yields CDR1 SGHNT and CDR2 YYREEE (reference sequence). The table lists this clone with a few counts.

The chain recombines TRBV5-4 with TRBJ2-5; no clear D. Sequenced sample: central memory CD4+ T cells from blood. This receptor was obtained from a man aged 25-40 years in good health. The CDR3 spells CASSFIKETQYF. For the CDR3, the DNA is TGTGCCAGCAGCTTTATCAAAGAGACCCAGTACTTC.